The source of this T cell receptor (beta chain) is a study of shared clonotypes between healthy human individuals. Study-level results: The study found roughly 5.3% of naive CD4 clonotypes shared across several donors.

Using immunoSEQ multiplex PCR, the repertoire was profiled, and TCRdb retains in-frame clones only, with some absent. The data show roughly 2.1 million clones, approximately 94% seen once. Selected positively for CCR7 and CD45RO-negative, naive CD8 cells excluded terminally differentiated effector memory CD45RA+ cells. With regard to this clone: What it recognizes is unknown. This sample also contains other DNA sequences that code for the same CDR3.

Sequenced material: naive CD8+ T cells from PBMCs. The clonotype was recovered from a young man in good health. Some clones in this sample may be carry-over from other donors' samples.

The CDR3 DNA reads TGTGCCAGCAGTGAATGGGCGAACACTGAAGCTTTCTTT. Amino acid sequence: CASSEWANTEAFF. The chain employs TRBV6-1 and TRBJ1-1; D is undetermined. Germline CDR1 reads MNHNS; CDR2 reads SASEGT. The length of the CDR3 is 13 residues. V was cut by 2 bases and J by 1 base, with 5 bases left in between.